This T cell receptor beta chain is from a study of blood T cell repertoires in COVID-19. Participants were aged 18 to 89 years from about two dozen US areas. Cohorts were determined from participant-reported clinical history. The study recruited exposed participants who had met a COVID-19 case within 2 weeks before entry. V lost 2 bases, J lost 3 bases, and 13 bases lay in between. CDR1 and CDR2 (germline): WNHNN, SYGVQD (reference sequence). This CDR3 is built from 15 residues. Study processing details: Estimated nucleated cell counts came from reference gene primer amplification. Using immunoSEQ multiplex PCR, the repertoire was profiled, and TCRdb retains in-frame clones only, with some absent. That table supplies the V and J calls and clone size; D and trimming were determined from the DNA. The table has about 270,000 clones, roughly 90% seen once.

V usage is TRBV10-1 and J usage is TRBJ1-1; D not resolved. Sample: PBMCs or T cells enriched from blood (not recorded which). The TCR was taken from a man aged 40-49 years who had been exposed to COVID-19. This CDR3 reads CASSERRAGYTEAFF. The CDR3 DNA follows: TGCGCCAGCAGTGAGCGGAGGGCGGGATACACTGAAGCTTTCTTT.